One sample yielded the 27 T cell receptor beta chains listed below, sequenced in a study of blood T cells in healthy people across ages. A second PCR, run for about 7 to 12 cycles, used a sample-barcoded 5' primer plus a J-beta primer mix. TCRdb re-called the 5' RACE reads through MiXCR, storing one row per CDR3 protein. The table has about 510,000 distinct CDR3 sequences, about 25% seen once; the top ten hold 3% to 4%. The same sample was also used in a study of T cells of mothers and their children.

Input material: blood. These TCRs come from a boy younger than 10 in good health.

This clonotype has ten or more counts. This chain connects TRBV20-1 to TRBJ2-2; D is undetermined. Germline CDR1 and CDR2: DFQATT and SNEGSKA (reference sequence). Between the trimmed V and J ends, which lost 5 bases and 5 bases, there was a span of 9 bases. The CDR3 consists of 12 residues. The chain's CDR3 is CSAATGTGELFF. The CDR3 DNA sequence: TGCAGTGCTGCGACCGGGACCGGGGAGCTGTTTTTT.

Here the CDR3 DNA reads TGTGCCAGCAGTCTAACTAGCGGGGGGCCCCCAGATACGCAGTATTTT. Translation gives CASSLTSGGPPDTQYF. This chain links TRBV6-6 with TRBJ2-3, with TRBD2 matching over 12 bases. This CDR3 contains 16 residues. V shed 5 bases, J shed 4 bases, and the junction held 7 bases outside the gene matches. CDR1 and CDR2 from the germline V gene are MNHNY and SVGAGI (reference sequence).

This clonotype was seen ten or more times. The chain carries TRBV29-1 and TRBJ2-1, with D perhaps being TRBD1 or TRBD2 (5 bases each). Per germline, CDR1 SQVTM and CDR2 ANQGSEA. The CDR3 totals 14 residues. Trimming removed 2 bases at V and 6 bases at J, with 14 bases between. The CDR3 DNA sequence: TGCAGCGTTGAAAGGCGAGGGGCCCCCAATGAGCAGTTCTTC. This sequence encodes CSVERRGAPNEQFF.

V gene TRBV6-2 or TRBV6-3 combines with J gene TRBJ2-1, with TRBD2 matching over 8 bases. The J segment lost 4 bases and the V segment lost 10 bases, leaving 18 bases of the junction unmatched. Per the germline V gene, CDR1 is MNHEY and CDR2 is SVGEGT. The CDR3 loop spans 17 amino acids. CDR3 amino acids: CATNSGKAHTKYNEQFF. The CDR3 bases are TGTGCCACCAATAGCGGGAAGGCCCACACCAAATACAATGAGCAGTTCTTC.

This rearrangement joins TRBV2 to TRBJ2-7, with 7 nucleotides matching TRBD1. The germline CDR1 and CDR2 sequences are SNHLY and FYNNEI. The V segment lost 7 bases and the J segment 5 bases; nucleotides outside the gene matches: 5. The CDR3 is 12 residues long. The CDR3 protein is CASKRDRDEQYF. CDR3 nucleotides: TGTGCCAGCAAACGAGACAGGGACGAGCAGTACTTC.

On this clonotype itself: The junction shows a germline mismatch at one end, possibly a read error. CDR3 region: CAGSGQGGPTEQFF. The CDR3, as DNA: TGTGCCGGCAGTGGCCAGGGGGGCCCCACTGAGCAGTTCTTC. This rearrangement joins TRBV2 to TRBJ2-1; TRBD1 is a possible D gene (7 bases). The CDR3 is 14 amino acids. Germline lookup yields CDR1 SNHLY and CDR2 FYNNEI.

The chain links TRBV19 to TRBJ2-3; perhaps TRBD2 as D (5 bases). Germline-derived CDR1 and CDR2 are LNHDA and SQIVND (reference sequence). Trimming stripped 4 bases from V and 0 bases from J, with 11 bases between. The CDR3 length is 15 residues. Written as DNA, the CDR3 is TGTGCCAGTAGTACAGGCGGGCCAAGCACAGATACGCAGTATTTT. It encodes CASSTGGPSTDTQYF.

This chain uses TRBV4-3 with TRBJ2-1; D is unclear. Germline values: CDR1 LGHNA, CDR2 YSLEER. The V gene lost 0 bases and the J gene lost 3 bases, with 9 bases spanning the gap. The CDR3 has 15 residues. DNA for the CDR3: TGCGCCAGCAGCCAAGATGCCAGGAACTACAATGAGCAGTTCTTC. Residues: CASSQDARNYNEQFF.

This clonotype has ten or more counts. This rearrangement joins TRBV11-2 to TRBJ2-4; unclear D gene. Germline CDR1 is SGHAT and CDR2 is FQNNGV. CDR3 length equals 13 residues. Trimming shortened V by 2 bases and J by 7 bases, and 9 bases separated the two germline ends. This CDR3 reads CASSLPPYNIQYF. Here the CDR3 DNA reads TGTGCCAGCAGCTTACCCCCATATAACATTCAGTACTTC.

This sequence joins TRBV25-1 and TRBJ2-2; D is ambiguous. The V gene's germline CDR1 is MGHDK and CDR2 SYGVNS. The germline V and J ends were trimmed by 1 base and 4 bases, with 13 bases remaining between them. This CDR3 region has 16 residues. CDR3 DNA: TGTGCCAGCAGTGAATTGGGAAACAGTGGCACCGGGGAGCTGTTTTTT. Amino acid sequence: CASSELGNSGTGELFF.

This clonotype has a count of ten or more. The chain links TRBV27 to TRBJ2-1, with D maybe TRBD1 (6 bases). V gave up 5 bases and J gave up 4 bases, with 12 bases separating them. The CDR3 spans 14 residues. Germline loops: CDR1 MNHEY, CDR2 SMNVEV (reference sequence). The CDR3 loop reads CASSPLTGYNEQFF. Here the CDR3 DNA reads TGTGCCAGCAGTCCATTGACAGGATACAATGAGCAGTTCTTC.

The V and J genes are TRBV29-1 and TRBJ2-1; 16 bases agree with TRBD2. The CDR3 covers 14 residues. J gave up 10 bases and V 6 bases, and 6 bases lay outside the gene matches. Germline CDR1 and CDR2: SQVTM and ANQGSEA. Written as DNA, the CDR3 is TGCAGCGTCGTCCCGGGACTAGCGGGAGGGGAGCAGTTCTTC. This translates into CSVVPGLAGGEQFF.

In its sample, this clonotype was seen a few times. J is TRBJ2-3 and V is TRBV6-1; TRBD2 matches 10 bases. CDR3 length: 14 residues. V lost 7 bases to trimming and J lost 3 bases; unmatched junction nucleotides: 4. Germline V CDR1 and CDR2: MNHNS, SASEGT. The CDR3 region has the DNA TGTGCCAGCAATGGACTAGCGGAGACAGATACGCAGTATTTT. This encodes CASNGLAETDTQYF.

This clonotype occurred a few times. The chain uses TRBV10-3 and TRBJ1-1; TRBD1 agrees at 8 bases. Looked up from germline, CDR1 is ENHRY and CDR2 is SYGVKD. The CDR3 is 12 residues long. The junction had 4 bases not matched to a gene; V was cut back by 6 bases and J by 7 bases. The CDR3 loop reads CAIRQGGGEAFF. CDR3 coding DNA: TGTGCCATCAGACAGGGGGGGGGTGAAGCTTTCTTT.

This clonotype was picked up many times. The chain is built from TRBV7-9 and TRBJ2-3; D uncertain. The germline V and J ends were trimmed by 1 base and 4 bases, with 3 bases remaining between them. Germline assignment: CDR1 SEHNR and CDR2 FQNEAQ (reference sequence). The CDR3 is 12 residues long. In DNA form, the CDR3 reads TGTGCCAGCAGCTTAGAACCAGATACGCAGTATTTT. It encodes CASSLEPDTQYF.

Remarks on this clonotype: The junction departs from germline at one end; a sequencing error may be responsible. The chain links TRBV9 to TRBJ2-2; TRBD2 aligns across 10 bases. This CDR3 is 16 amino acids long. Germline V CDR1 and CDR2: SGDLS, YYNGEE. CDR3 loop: CASSAVAGGIGGKLFF. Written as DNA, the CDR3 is TGTGCCAGCAGCGCCGTAGCGGGGGGAATTGGCGGGAAGCTGTTTTTT. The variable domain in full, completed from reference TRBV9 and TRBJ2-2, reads DSGVTQTPKHLITATGQRVTLRCSPRSGDLSVYWYQQSLDQGLQFLIQYYNGEERAKGNILERFSAQQFPDLHSELNLSSLELGDSALYFCASSAVAGGIGGKLFFGEGSRLTVL.

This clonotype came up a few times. CDR3 sequence: CASSLGLQDIQYF. CDR3 in DNA: TGTGCCAGCAGCTTAGGTCTGCAGGACATTCAGTACTTC. This chain joins TRBV7-2 and TRBJ2-4; no reliable D call. Germline V gene sequence: CDR1 SGHTA, CDR2 FQGNSA. The CDR3 has 13 residues. V shed 1 base and J shed 8 bases, with 9 bases lying between them.

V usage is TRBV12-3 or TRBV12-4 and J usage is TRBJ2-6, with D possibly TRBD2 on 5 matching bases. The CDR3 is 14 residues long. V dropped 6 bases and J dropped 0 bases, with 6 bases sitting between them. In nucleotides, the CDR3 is TGTGCCAGCAGGAGGGCCTCTGGGGCCAACGTCCTGACTTTC. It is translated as CASRRASGANVLTF.

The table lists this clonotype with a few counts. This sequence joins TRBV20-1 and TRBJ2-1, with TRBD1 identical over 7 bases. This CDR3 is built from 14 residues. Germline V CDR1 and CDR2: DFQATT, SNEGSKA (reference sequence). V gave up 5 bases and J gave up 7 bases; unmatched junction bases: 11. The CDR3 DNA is TGCAGTGCTGATAACAGGGGAAGGGGGAATGAGCAGTTCTTC. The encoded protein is CSADNRGRGNEQFF.

In DNA form, the CDR3 reads TGTGCCAGCAGCTTTAGCGGAAATCAGGCAGATACGCAGTATTTT. Protein sequence: CASSFSGNQADTQYF. V is TRBV11-2 and J is TRBJ2-3; D is possibly TRBD2 (6 bases). Trimming took 3 bases from V and 4 from J, leaving 14 bases between them. CDR3 length: 15 amino acids. Germline CDR1 reads SGHAT; CDR2 reads FQNNGV.

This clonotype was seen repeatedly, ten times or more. The CDR3 DNA reads TGCGCCAGCAGCATAGGCCCTACAGGGGAGACCCAGTACTTC. Amino acid sequence: CASSIGPTGETQYF. The chain combines TRBV5-1 with TRBJ2-5, with a tentative D call TRBD1 (6 bases). Germline values: CDR1 SGHRS, CDR2 YFSETQ. The CDR3 has 14 amino acids. V was trimmed by 4 bases and J by 5 bases, leaving 15 bases between them.

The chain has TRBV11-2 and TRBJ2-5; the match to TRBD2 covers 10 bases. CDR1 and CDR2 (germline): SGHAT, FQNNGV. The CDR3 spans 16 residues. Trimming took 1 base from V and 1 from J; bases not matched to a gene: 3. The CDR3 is CASSLVAGGSQETQYF. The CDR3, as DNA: TGTGCCAGCAGCTTAGTAGCGGGAGGATCCCAAGAGACCCAGTACTTC.

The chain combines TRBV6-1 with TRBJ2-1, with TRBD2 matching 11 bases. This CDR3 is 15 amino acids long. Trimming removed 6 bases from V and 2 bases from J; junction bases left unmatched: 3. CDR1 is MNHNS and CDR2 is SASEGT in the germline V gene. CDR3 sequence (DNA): TGTGCCAGCAGGACTAGCGGGGCTACCTACAATGAGCAGTTCTTC. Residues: CASRTSGATYNEQFF.

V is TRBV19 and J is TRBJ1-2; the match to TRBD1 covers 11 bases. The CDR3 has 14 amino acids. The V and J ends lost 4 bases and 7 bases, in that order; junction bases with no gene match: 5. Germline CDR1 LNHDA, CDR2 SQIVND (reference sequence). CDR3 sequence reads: CASSRDRGLAGYTF. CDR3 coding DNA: TGTGCCAGTAGTAGGGACAGGGGGTTGGCTGGCTACACCTTC. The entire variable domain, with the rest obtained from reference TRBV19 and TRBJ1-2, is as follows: DGGITQSPKYLFRKEGQNVTLSCEQNLNHDAMYWYRQDPGQGLRLIYYSQIVNDFQKGDIAEGYSVSREKKESFPLTVTSAQKNPTAFYLCASSRDRGLAGYTFGSGTRLTVV.

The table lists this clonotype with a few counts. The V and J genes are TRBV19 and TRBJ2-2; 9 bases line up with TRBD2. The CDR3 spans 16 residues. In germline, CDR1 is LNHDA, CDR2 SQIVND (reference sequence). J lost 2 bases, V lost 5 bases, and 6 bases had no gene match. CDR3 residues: CASSPGLATNTGELFF. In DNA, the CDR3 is TGTGCCAGTAGTCCTGGACTAGCGACCAACACCGGGGAGCTGTTTTTT. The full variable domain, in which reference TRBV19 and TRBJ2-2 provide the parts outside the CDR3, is DGGITQSPKYLFRKEGQNVTLSCEQNLNHDAMYWYRQDPGQGLRLIYYSQIVNDFQKGDIAEGYSVSREKKESFPLTVTSAQKNPTAFYLCASSPGLATNTGELFFGEGSRLTVL.

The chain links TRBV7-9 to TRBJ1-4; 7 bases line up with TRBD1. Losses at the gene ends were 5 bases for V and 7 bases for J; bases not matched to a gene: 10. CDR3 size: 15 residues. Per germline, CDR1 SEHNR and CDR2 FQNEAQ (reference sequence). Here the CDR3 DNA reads TGTGCCAGCAGCCCCGCCGACAGGGTGGGTGAAAAACTGTTTTTT. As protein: CASSPADRVGEKLFF.

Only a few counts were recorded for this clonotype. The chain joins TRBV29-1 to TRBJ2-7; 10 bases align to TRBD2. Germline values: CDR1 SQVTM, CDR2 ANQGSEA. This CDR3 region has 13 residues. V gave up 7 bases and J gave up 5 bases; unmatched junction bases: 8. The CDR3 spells CSASASGSNEQYF. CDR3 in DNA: TGCAGCGCTTCAGCTAGCGGGAGCAACGAGCAGTACTTC.